This T cell receptor (beta chain) was profiled in a study of vaccination and CD4 T cells after COVID-19. On this clonotype: The antigen is undetermined.

At the Johns Hopkins FTIC core, DNA taken from cultured CD4+ T cells was sequenced by way of the Oncomine TCR Beta short-read assay. It was cultured CD4+ T cells from which genomic DNA was extracted. TCRdb re-analysed the PCR reads in MiXCR, keeping a single row per CDR3 protein. The sample lists tens of thousands of distinct CDR3 sequences, approximately 50% occurring once. The treatment: approximately 9-day PBMC culture with coronavirus spike peptide pools or control peptides (ViraFEST assay). Specimen: CD4+ T cells from blood, cultured in vitro. The receptor's source is a human donor who had recovered from COVID-19.

CDR3 DNA sequence: TGTGCCAGCAGCTTAGGTCACGACAACACTGAAGCTTTCTTT. Its translation is CASSLGHDNTEAFF. This sequence joins TRBV5-4 and TRBJ1-1; D uncertain. Deletions cut 2 bases from V and 2 bases from J, with 10 bases between. The CDR3 is 14 amino acids. Germline lookup yields CDR1 SGHNT and CDR2 YYREEE (reference sequence).